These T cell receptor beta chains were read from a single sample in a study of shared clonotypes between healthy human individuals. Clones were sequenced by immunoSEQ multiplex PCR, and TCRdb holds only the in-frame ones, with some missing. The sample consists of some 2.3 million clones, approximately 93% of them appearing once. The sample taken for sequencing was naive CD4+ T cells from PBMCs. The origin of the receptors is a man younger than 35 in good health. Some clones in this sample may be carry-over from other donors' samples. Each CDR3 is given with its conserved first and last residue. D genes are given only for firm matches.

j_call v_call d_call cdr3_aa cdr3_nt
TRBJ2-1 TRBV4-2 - CASSPAQSSYNEQFF TGTGCCAGCAGCCCGGCGCAAAGCTCCTACAATGAGCAGTTCTTC
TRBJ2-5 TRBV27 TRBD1 CASLGQGKETQYF TGTGCCAGTCTGGGACAGGGGAAAGAGACCCAGTACTTC
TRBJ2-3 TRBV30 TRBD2 CAWSPAGGTDTQYF TGTGCCTGGAGCCCAGCGGGAGGCACAGATACGCAGTATTTT
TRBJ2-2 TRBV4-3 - CASSQDGAGGTGELFF TGCGCCAGCAGCCAAGATGGGGCAGGGGGGACCGGGGAGCTGTTTTTT
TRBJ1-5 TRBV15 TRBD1 CATSRGQGLYSNQPQHF TGTGCCACCAGCCGGGGACAGGGCCTCTATAGCAATCAGCCCCAGCATTTT
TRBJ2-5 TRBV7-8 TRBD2 CASSPQASGRETQYF TGTGCCAGCAGCCCCCAAGCTAGCGGGAGAGAGACCCAGTACTTC
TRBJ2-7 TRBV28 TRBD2 CASSPAGTSGYEQYF TGTGCCAGCAGTCCCGCGGGGACTAGCGGCTACGAGCAGTACTTC
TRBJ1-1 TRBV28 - CASSLFAENTEAFF TGTGCCAGCAGTTTGTTCGCCGAGAACACTGAAGCTTTCTTT
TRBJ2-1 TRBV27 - CASSSNSGNRGYNEQFF TGTGCCAGCAGTTCCAACTCAGGGAATAGGGGCTACAATGAGCAGTTCTTC
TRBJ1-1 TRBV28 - CASTHVDTLEAFF TGTGCCAGCACCCACGTCGACACCTTAGAAGCTTTCTTT